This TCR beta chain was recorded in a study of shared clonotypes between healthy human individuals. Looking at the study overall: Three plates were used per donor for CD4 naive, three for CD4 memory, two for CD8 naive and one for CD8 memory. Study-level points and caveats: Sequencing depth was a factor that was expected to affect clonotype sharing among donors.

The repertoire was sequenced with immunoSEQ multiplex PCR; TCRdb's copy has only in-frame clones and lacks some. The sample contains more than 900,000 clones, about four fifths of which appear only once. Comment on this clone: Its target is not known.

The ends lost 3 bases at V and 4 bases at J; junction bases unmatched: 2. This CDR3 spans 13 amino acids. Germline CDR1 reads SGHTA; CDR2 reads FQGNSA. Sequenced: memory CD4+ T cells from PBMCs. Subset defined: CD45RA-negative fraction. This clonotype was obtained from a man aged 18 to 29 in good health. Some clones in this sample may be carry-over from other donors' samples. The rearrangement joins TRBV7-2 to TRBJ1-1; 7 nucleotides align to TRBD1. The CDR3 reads CASSFAGGTEAFF. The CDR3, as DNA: TGTGCCAGCAGCTTCGCAGGGGGCACTGAAGCTTTCTTT.